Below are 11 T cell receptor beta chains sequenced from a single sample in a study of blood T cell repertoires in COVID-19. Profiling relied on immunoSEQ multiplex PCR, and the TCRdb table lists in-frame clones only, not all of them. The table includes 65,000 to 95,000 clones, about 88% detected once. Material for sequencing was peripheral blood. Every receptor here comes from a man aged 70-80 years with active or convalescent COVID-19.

This CDR3 is CASSLGRAVGVNEQFF. CDR3 nucleotides: TGCGCCAGCAGCTTGGGGAGAGCGGTCGGTGTCAATGAGCAGTTCTTC. V is TRBV5-1 and J is TRBJ2-1, with D possibly TRBD2 on 5 matching bases. The V gene lost 0 bases and the J gene lost 6 bases, with 16 bases spanning the gap. This CDR3 comprises 16 residues. The germline gives CDR1 SGHRS, CDR2 YFSETQ.

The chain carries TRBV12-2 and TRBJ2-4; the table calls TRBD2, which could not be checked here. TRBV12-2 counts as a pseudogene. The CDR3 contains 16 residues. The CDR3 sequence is CASRLERWLAKNIQYF. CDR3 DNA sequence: TGTGCAAGTCGCTTAGAGAGGTGGTTAGCCAAAAACATTCAGTACTTC.

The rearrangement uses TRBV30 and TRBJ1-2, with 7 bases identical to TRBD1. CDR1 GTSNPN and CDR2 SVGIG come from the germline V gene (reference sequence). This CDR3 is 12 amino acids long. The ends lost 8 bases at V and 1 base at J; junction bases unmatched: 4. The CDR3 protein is CARQGDNYGYTF. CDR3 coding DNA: TGTGCCCGACAGGGAGATAACTATGGCTACACCTTC.

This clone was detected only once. DNA of the CDR3: TGTGCCAGCAGTTACGGTGAGCGCCTATGCCCCTATGGCTACACCTTC. The encoded protein is CASSYGERLCPYGYTF. J is TRBJ1-2 and V is TRBV6-5; no definite D call. The CDR3 contains 16 residues. V gave up 2 bases and J gave up 4 bases, with 17 bases separating them. Germline values: CDR1 MNHEY, CDR2 SVGAGI.

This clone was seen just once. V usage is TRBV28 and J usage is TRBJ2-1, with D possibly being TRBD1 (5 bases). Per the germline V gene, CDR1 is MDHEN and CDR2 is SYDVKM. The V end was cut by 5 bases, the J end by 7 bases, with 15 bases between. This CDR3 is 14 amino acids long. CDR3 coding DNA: TGTGCCAGCAGTCGTACAGGAAACCGGAATGAGCAGTTCTTC. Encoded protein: CASSRTGNRNEQFF.

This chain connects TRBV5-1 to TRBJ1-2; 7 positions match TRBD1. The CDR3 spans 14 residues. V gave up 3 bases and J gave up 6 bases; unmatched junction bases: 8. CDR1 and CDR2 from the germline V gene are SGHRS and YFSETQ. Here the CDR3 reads CASSSMTGIDGYTF. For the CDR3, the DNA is TGCGCCAGCAGCTCGATGACAGGGATAGATGGCTACACCTTC.

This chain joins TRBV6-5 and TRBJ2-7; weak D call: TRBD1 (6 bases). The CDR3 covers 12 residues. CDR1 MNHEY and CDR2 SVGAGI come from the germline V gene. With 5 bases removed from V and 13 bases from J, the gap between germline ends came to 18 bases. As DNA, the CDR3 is TGTGCCAGCAGTCCCCCTGACAGGTTTAAATACTTC. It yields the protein CASSPPDRFKYF.

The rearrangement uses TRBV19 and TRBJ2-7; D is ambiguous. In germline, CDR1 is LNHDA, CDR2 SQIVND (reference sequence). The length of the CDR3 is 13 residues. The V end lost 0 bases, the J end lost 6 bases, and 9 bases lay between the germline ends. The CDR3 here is CASSIDPRSEQYF. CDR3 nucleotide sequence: TGTGCCAGTAGTATAGACCCTAGGAGCGAGCAGTACTTC.

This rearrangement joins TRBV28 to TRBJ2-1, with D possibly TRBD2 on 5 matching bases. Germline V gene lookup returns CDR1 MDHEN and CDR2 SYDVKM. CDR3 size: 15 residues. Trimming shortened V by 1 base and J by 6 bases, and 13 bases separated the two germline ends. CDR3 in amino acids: CASSLYNGGFNEQFF. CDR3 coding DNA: TGTGCCAGCAGTTTATATAACGGCGGGTTCAATGAGCAGTTCTTC.

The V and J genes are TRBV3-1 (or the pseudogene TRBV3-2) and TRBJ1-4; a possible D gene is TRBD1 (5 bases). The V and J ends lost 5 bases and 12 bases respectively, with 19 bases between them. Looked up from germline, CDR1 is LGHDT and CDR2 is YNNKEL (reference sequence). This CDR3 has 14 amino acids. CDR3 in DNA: TGTGCCAGCAGCTTGCGTTCTTCCGGAGGGGAACTGTTTTTT. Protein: CASSLRSSGGELFF.

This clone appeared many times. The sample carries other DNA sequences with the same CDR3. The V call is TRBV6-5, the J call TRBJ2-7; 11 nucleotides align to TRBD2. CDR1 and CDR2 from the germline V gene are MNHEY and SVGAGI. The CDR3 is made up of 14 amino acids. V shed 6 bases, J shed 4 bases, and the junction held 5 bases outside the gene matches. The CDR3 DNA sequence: TGTGCCAGCAGGCTTAGCGGGGGGGCGTACGAGCAGTACTTC. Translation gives CASRLSGGAYEQYF.